Below are 6 T cell receptor beta chains sequenced from a single sample in a study of T-cell reconstitution after alpha-beta-depleted transplantation in children. Unique molecular identifiers featured in how the TCRbeta library was prepared. MiXCR was run by TCRdb on the PCR reads, yielding one entry per CDR3 protein. The sample holds about 540,000 distinct CDR3 sequences, approximately 20% seen once. The sample was PBMCs from the stem cell graft donor, taken from the stem cell graft. These receptors were collected from a human donor who donated a stem cell graft to a child with acute lymphoblastic leukemia.

This chain uses TRBV29-1 with TRBJ2-2, with 9 bases lining up with TRBD2. The CDR3 has 15 residues. With V trimmed by 5 bases and J by 7 bases, 11 bases remained unmatched. Germline CDR1 SQVTM, CDR2 ANQGSEA. In DNA form, the CDR3 reads TGCAGCGTTAGGGGCGCGGGGGGGCGAGTCGGGGAGCTGTTTTTT. This sequence encodes CSVRGAGGRVGELFF.

This clonotype has only a few counts. V and J are TRBV6-2 or TRBV6-3 and TRBJ2-7; the D gene is possibly TRBD2 (6 bases). The V end was cut by 2 bases, the J end by 1 base, with 18 bases between. The CDR3 runs to 17 residues. The germline V gene encodes CDR1 MNHEY and CDR2 SVGEGT. The CDR3 DNA follows: TGTGCCAGCAGTTACAAAGGGAGCGGGCTCCTTTCCTACGAGCAGTACTTC. This sequence encodes CASSYKGSGLLSYEQYF.

V is TRBV7-8 and J is TRBJ2-1; tentatively, D is TRBD2 (7 bases). The V gene's germline CDR1 is SGHVS and CDR2 FQNEAQ. This CDR3 has 20 amino acids. Trimming took 5 bases from V and 0 from J, leaving 26 bases between them. CDR3 protein: CASSPGTWKGGEGSYNEQFF. The CDR3 DNA follows: TGTGCCAGCAGCCCAGGGACCTGGAAAGGGGGGGAGGGCTCCTACAATGAGCAGTTCTTC.

This clonotype was detected only a few times. The J gene is TRBJ2-1, the V gene TRBV9; D remains ambiguous. The germline V gene encodes CDR1 SGDLS and CDR2 YYNGEE. The CDR3 runs to 12 residues. Trimming removed 6 bases at V and 8 bases at J, with 12 bases between. In DNA, the CDR3 is TGTGCCAGCAAAGGGTTCGTCGATGAGCAGTTCTTC. Translating it yields CASKGFVDEQFF.

V gene TRBV6-2 or TRBV6-3 combines with J gene TRBJ2-1, with TRBD2 identical over 7 bases. Looked up from germline, CDR1 is MNHEY and CDR2 is SVGEGT. The CDR3 runs to 16 residues. The ends lost 0 bases at V and 6 bases at J; junction bases unmatched: 8. CDR3 DNA: TGTGCCAGCAGTTACTCGCCTAGCGGACGCCTCAATGAGCAGTTCTTC. Translation: CASSYSPSGRLNEQFF.

The J gene is TRBJ2-7, the V gene TRBV12-3 or TRBV12-4; the D is unclear. This CDR3 region has 12 residues. Trimming took 3 bases from V and 9 from J, leaving 12 bases between them. This CDR3 is CASSFAVPGQYF. The CDR3 DNA reads TGTGCCAGCAGTTTCGCGGTTCCGGGGCAGTACTTC.